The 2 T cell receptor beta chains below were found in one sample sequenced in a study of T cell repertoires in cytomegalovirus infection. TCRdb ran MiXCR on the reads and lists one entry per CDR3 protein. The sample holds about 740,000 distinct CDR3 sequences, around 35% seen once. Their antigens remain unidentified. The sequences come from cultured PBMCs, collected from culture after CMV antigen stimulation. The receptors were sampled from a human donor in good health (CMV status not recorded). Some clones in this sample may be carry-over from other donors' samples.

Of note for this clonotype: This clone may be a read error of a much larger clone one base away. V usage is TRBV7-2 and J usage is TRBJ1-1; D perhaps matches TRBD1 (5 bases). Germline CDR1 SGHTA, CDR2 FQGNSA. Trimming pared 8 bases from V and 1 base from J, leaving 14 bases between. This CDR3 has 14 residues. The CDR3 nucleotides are TGTGCCAGCGGCACCCAGACAGCGAACACTGAAGCTTTCTTT. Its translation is CASGTQTANTEAFF.

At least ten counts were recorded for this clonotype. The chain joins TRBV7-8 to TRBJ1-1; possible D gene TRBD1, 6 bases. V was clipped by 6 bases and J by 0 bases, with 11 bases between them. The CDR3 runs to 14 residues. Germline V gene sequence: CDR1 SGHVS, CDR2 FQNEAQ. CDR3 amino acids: CASRLGTMNTEAFF. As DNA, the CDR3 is TGTGCCAGCAGGTTGGGGACAATGAACACTGAAGCTTTCTTT.